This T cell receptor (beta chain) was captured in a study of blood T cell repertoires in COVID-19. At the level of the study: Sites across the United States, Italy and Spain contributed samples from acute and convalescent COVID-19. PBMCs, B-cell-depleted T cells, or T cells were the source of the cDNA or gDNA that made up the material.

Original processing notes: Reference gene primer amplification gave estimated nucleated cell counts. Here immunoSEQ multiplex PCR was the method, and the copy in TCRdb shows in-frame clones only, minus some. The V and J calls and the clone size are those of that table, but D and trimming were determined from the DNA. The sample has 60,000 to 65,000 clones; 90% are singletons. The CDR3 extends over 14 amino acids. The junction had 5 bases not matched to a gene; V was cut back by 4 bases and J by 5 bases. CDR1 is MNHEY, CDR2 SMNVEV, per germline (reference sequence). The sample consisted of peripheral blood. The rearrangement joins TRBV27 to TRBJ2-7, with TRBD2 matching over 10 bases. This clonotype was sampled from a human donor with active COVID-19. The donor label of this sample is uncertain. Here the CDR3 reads CASSSRSGGDEQYF. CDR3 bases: TGTGCCAGCAGTTCGAGGAGCGGGGGGGACGAGCAGTACTTC.